The 27 T cell receptor beta chains given below trace back to one sample, sequenced in a study of blood T cell repertoires in COVID-19. Sequenced by immunoSEQ multiplex PCR; TCRdb stores in-frame clones only, minus some. Of tens of thousands of clones listed, about 73% were seen once; the top ten hold 5% to 6%. The sample comprised peripheral blood. The receptor source for this set is a man aged 45 to 65 with active or convalescent COVID-19.

Concerning this clone itself: At the DNA level, this CDR3 is encoded by other sequences in the same sample as well. The chain is built from TRBV7-9 and TRBJ2-1; 8 bases agree with TRBD2. Germline CDR1 reads SEHNR; CDR2 reads FQNEAQ (reference sequence). V was clipped by 0 bases and J by 2 bases; unmatched bases: 0. The CDR3 loop spans 15 amino acids. The CDR3 region is CASSLARGAYNEQFF. CDR3 coding DNA: TGTGCCAGCAGCTTAGCGCGGGGGGCCTACAATGAGCAGTTCTTC.

V is TRBV6-2 or TRBV6-3 and J is TRBJ2-5; D not resolved. This CDR3 is built from 17 residues. The V end was cut by 6 bases, the J end by 0 bases, with 20 bases between. Germline-derived CDR1 and CDR2 are MNHEY and SVGEGT. The CDR3 bases are TGTGCCAGCAGCCACACCCTGGGCACTTATGACCAAGAGACCCAGTACTTC. This encodes CASSHTLGTYDQETQYF.

V and J are TRBV7-2 and TRBJ1-5; 9 bases fit TRBD1. CDR1 SGHTA and CDR2 FQGNSA come from the germline V gene. CDR3 length: 15 amino acids. Germline trimming cut 3 bases from V and 4 bases from J; bases unmatched to any gene: 4. The CDR3 is CASSLTGGQNQPQHF. CDR3 DNA sequence: TGTGCCAGCAGCTTGACAGGGGGGCAGAATCAGCCCCAGCATTTT.

CDR3 sequence: CASSEGDTEAFF. As DNA, the CDR3 is TGTGCCAGCAGCGAGGGGGACACTGAAGCTTTCTTT. V and J are TRBV2 and TRBJ1-1, with D perhaps matching TRBD1 (6 bases). This CDR3 comprises 12 residues. Germline V gene data show CDR1 as SNHLY and CDR2 as FYNNEI. V was shortened by 6 bases and J by 3 bases, with 8 bases between the two germline ends.

The V call is TRBV12-3 or TRBV12-4, the J call TRBJ1-5; the D gene is possibly TRBD1 (5 bases). The germline V and J ends were trimmed by 10 bases and 5 bases, with 15 bases remaining between them. The CDR3 sequence is 13 residues long. The CDR3 region has the DNA TGTGCCACCGGCCCGACAGCTTATCAGCCCCAGCATTTT. Translating it yields CATGPTAYQPQHF.

The CDR3 DNA sequence: TGTGCCAGCAGCTTAATGGGCGCCACCGAGCAGTACTTC. This codes for CASSLMGATEQYF. V and J are TRBV7-3 and TRBJ2-7; no clear D gene. Trimming removed 1 base at V and 6 bases at J, with 10 bases between. Per germline, CDR1 SGHTA and CDR2 FQGTGA. This CDR3 comprises 13 residues.

This clone was seen just once. V is TRBV2 and J is TRBJ1-2; TRBD1 agrees at 9 bases. CDR1 and CDR2 from the germline V gene are SNHLY and FYNNEI. CDR3 length: 15 residues. Trimming cost V 8 bases and J 6 bases; bases outside gene matches: 13. The CDR3 DNA sequence: TGTGCCAGCGACAGCCCTATACAGGGGGCCAATGGCTACACCTTC. Translating it yields CASDSPIQGANGYTF.

This chain uses TRBV5-1 with TRBJ1-1; D is unresolved. Germline V lookup: CDR1 SGHRS, CDR2 YFSETQ. Trimming cost V 0 bases and J 4 bases, with 13 bases left between them. This CDR3 has 15 residues. DNA for the CDR3: TGCGCCAGCAGCTTGGGTGCCTACTTCGGCACTGAAGCTTTCTTT. It encodes CASSLGAYFGTEAFF.

The chain uses TRBV6-4 and TRBJ2-5; 15 bases are shared with TRBD2. This CDR3 has 17 amino acids. The V gene end was trimmed by 3 bases and the J gene end by 4 bases; junction bases not matched to a gene: 6. CDR1 and CDR2 from the germline V gene are MRHNA and SNTAGT. The CDR3 protein is CASSELPGLAGGETQYF. DNA for the CDR3: TGTGCCAGCAGTGAGCTACCGGGACTAGCGGGGGGAGAGACCCAGTACTTC.

This chain joins TRBV5-1 and TRBJ2-1; D is possibly TRBD2 (5 bases). The length of the CDR3 is 14 residues. Per germline, CDR1 SGHRS and CDR2 YFSETQ. Between the trimmed V and J ends, which lost 0 bases and 7 bases, there was a span of 11 bases. The CDR3 loop reads CASSLALAQNEQFF. The CDR3 DNA is TGCGCCAGCAGCTTGGCCCTAGCTCAGAATGAGCAGTTCTTC.

This CDR3 reads CASSQRTVLAKNIQYF. In DNA, the CDR3 is TGTGCCAGCAGCCAAAGGACAGTCCTAGCCAAAAACATTCAGTACTTC. This rearrangement joins TRBV7-9 to TRBJ2-4, with D perhaps matching TRBD1 (6 bases). Trimming shortened V by 5 bases and J by 0 bases, and 14 bases separated the two germline ends. This CDR3 has 16 amino acids. CDR1 is SEHNR and CDR2 is FQNEAQ in the germline V gene (reference sequence).

This clone occurred a few times. This chain joins TRBV7-9 and TRBJ1-4; no clear D. Trimming stripped 7 bases from V and 3 bases from J, with 9 bases between. The CDR3 consists of 13 residues. Germline loops: CDR1 SEHNR, CDR2 FQNEAQ (reference sequence). DNA of the CDR3: TGTGCCAGCACCATTTCTTCTAATGAAAAACTGTTTTTT. Translating gives CASTISSNEKLFF.

A single count supports this clone. The J gene is TRBJ1-4, the V gene TRBV5-1; D is uncertain. Germline V lookup: CDR1 SGHRS, CDR2 YFSETQ. This CDR3 has 14 residues. Deletions cut 0 bases from V and 0 bases from J, with 3 bases between. CDR3 loop: CASSLGPTNEKLFF. The DNA for the CDR3 is TGCGCCAGCAGCTTGGGGCCAACTAATGAAAAACTGTTTTTT.

The chain combines TRBV7-6 with TRBJ2-5; no firm D call. Germline-derived CDR1 and CDR2 are SGHVS and FNYEAQ. CDR3 length: 11 residues. Trimming cost V 4 bases and J 5 bases, with 5 bases left between them. The DNA for the CDR3 is TGTGCCAGCAGCTCCGGGGAGACCCAGTACTTC. Translation: CASSSGETQYF. Together with reference TRBV7-6 and TRBJ2-5, the CDR3 gives the full variable domain: GAGVSQSPRYKVTKRGQDVALRCDPISGHVSLYWYRQALGQGPEFLTYFNYEAQQDKSGLPNDRFSAERPEGSISTLTIQRTEQRDSAMYRCASSSGETQYFGPGTRLLVL.

This rearrangement joins TRBV7-9 to TRBJ2-7, with D tentatively TRBD2 (7 bases). Germline lookup yields CDR1 SEHNR and CDR2 FQNEAQ (reference sequence). V lost 5 bases and J 3 bases, leaving 23 bases between the germline ends. The CDR3 sequence is 17 residues long. This chain's CDR3 is CASSRVQRGHGVYEQYF. The CDR3 bases are TGTGCCAGCAGCCGCGTCCAGCGGGGACATGGGGTCTACGAGCAGTACTTC.

In its sample, this clone was seen once. The chain is built from TRBV19 and TRBJ1-6; tentative D call: TRBD1 (5 bases). Trimming pared 3 bases from V and 7 bases from J, leaving 16 bases between. The CDR3 totals 16 residues. Germline V gene data show CDR1 as LNHDA and CDR2 as SQIVND (reference sequence). In DNA, the CDR3 is TGTGCCAGTAGTATTGTTCAAGGGGTCCAAAATTCACCCCTCCACTTT. Encoded protein: CASSIVQGVQNSPLHF.

The chain links TRBV7-9 to TRBJ2-7, with 9 nucleotides matching TRBD2. There are 14 residues in the CDR3. V gave up 4 bases and J gave up 2 bases; unmatched junction bases: 3. In germline, CDR1 is SEHNR, CDR2 FQNEAQ (reference sequence). CDR3 in DNA: TGTGCCAGCAGCTCAGTAGCGGGGGCCTACGAGCAGTACTTC. Protein: CASSSVAGAYEQYF.

This clone came up a few times. The V call is TRBV6-5, the J call TRBJ1-5; TRBD1 matches 8 bases. J gave up 3 bases and V 2 bases, and 3 bases lay outside the gene matches. CDR1 is MNHEY, CDR2 SVGAGI, per germline. The CDR3 runs 15 residues. The CDR3 protein is CASSYAGGNNQPQHF. The CDR3 DNA follows: TGTGCCAGCAGTTACGCAGGGGGCAACAATCAGCCCCAGCATTTT.

The rearrangement uses TRBV7-2 and TRBJ1-4; D not certain. V was trimmed by 5 bases and J by 4 bases, leaving 11 bases between them. The germline CDR1 and CDR2 sequences are SGHTA and FQGNSA. The CDR3 has 14 amino acids. CDR3 nucleotides: TGTGCCAGCAGCCCCGGGGATGGTAATGAAAAACTGTTTTTT. This codes for CASSPGDGNEKLFF.

The rearrangement joins TRBV28 to TRBJ1-2; D ambiguous. V lost 5 bases, J lost 0 bases, and 10 bases lay in between. The CDR3 consists of 14 residues. Germline V gene lookup returns CDR1 MDHEN and CDR2 SYDVKM. The CDR3 here is CASSPPETNYGYTF. CDR3 nucleotide sequence: TGTGCCAGCAGTCCCCCTGAGACTAACTATGGCTACACCTTC.

This chain connects TRBV6-1 to TRBJ2-7; 9 positions agree with TRBD1. Germline assignment: CDR1 MNHNS and CDR2 SASEGT. With 2 bases clipped from V and 3 bases from J, the junction kept 5 bases outside the gene matches. The CDR3 loop spans 15 amino acids. Written as DNA, the CDR3 is TGTGCCAGCAGTGAACAGGAGACAGGGGGCTACGAGCAGTACTTC. Its translation is CASSEQETGGYEQYF.

V usage is TRBV19 and J usage is TRBJ1-5; a weak D match, TRBD1 (5 bases). With 9 bases removed from V and 3 bases from J, the gap between germline ends came to 12 bases. This CDR3 has 13 amino acids. Germline V gives CDR1 LNHDA, CDR2 SQIVND (reference sequence). As DNA, the CDR3 is TGTGCCAGCCATACAGGCCCCAATCAGCCCCAGCATTTT. Residues: CASHTGPNQPQHF.

The V call is TRBV7-2, the J call TRBJ2-5; TRBD2 aligns across 7 bases. Trimming removed 0 bases from V and 9 bases from J; junction bases left unmatched: 10. The CDR3 is 15 amino acids. Germline V gene lookup returns CDR1 SGHTA and CDR2 FQGNSA. For the CDR3, the DNA is TGTGCCAGCAGCTTAGCGGGCCGGGAGGATCTGTCCCAGTACTTC. Protein sequence: CASSLAGREDLSQYF.

The V gene is TRBV6-6, the J gene TRBJ1-1; D uncertain. This CDR3 contains 12 residues. In germline, CDR1 is MNHNY, CDR2 SVGAGI (reference sequence). The V and J ends lost 5 bases and 3 bases respectively, with 7 bases between them. CDR3 nucleotide sequence: TGTGCCAGCAGTGGCACGTACACTGAAGCTTTCTTT. Protein: CASSGTYTEAFF.

V is TRBV11-3 and J is TRBJ2-3; 9 nucleotides align to TRBD1. The germline V gene has CDR1 SGHNT and CDR2 YENEEA. V dropped 2 bases and J dropped 4; count of bases not matched to a gene: 16. There are 19 residues in the CDR3. The CDR3: CASSLYPTGGQYQADTQYF. Here the CDR3 DNA reads TGTGCCAGCAGCTTATATCCCACAGGGGGCCAATATCAGGCAGATACGCAGTATTTT.

The V gene is TRBV7-3, the J gene TRBJ1-2; D is ambiguous. Germline V CDR1 and CDR2: SGHTA, FQGTGA. This CDR3 spans 13 amino acids. The V end lost 2 bases, the J end lost 2 bases, and 6 bases lay between the germline ends. Here the CDR3 DNA reads TGTGCCAGCAGCTTAGGAGGGAACTATGGCTACACCTTC. It translates to CASSLGGNYGYTF.

This chain joins TRBV3-1 (or the pseudogene TRBV3-2) and TRBJ2-1; TRBD2 aligns across 11 bases. V was pared by 4 bases and J by 9 bases, with 11 bases of the junction left unmatched. CDR1 is LGHDT, CDR2 YNNKEL, per germline (reference sequence). CDR3 length: 16 residues. CDR3 sequence (DNA): TGTGCCAGCAGCCCCAGGCGGCTAGCGGGGGGAGGTGAGCAGTTCTTC. Translating gives CASSPRRLAGGGEQFF.